The clone carrying this T cell receptor beta chain was observed a single time. Its antigen is not known. This entry belongs to a study of shared clonotypes between healthy human individuals. General study points: Sorted-subset sequencing was shown by rarefaction to be incomplete despite large depth. What limited the represented genetic and exposure-history diversity was the small number of donors. Several donors had roughly 5% of their naive CD4 clonotypes in common. Clonotype sharing levels among donors were expected to vary with sequencing depth.

Here immunoSEQ multiplex PCR was the method, and the copy in TCRdb shows in-frame clones only, minus some. The table lists about 680,000 clones, about two thirds of them singletons, with 1.8% in the top ten. Germline V gives CDR1 LNHDA, CDR2 SQIVND (reference sequence). With 11 bases clipped from V and 3 bases from J, the junction kept 12 bases outside the gene matches. The CDR3 loop spans 15 amino acids. The TCR comes from a woman in her thirties in good health. The J gene is TRBJ2-5, the V gene TRBV19, with 10 bases matching TRBD2. The sample comprised memory CD4+ T cells sorted from blood. Noted subset: CD45RA-negative fraction. CDR3 bases: TGTGCCGGAGTGGGACTAGCGTTAAAAAAAGAGACCCAGTACTTC. It codes for CAGVGLALKKETQYF. The whole variable domain, remainder taken from reference TRBV19 and TRBJ2-5, is DGGITQSPKYLFRKEGQNVTLSCEQNLNHDAMYWYRQDPGQGLRLIYYSQIVNDFQKGDIAEGYSVSREKKESFPLTVTSAQKNPTAFYLCAGVGLALKKETQYFGPGTRLLVL.